Sequencing of this TCR beta chain was carried out in a study of blood T cell repertoires in COVID-19 (dated by TCRdb to between 2020 and 2021). The study in broad terms: Samples from collaborators originated in the United States, Italy and Spain and spanned both the acute and convalescent phases of COVID-19. Subjects who had been exposed to COVID-19, were actively infected with it, or had recovered from it provided the deeply sampled blood TCRbeta repertoires that made up the dataset. Samples came from the ongoing ImmuneRACE study (first 160 participants) plus 1,254 subjects from 6 global collaborators. Sample metadata almost always included a de-identified subject ID, COVID-19 status, age in years and sex. A freely available public database, intended as a resource for researchers studying the immune response to SARS-CoV-2, is where the repertoires were released. Where available, HLA class I and class II types were taken from metadata supplied by the sample provider and were not determined by assay-based typing. The prospective study material was composed of cDNA or gDNA derived from T cells, B-cell-depleted T cells, or PBMCs.

TCRbeta CDR3 regions were amplified from genomic DNA using the immunoSEQ Assay, a bias-controlled multiplex PCR. The study's own analysis went as follows. The number of nucleated cells in each sample was estimated by amplification of reference gene primers within the assay. Sequence reads were collapsed and filtered to measure the absolute abundance of every unique TCRbeta CDR3 rearrangement. Productive Simpson clonality was computed per sample as the square root of Simpson's diversity index over productive rearrangements. TCRdb took over this immuneACCESS table, retaining in-frame rearrangements with V and J assigned. Such tables are incomplete; in checked studies, under half of the missing clones stem from an unresolved V gene, and the remainder is unexplained. V, J and clone size are taken as reported in that table, and D and trimming were inferred from the DNA itself. In this sample the table shows about 94,000 clones, 75% to 85% of which occur a single time. The top ten clones comprise around a fifth of the sample.

CDR1 and CDR2 were assigned from the germline V gene as MNHEY and SVGAGI. Cut back by 6 bases and 2 bases, the V and J ends lie 11 bases apart. From the cysteine up to the phenylalanine, the CDR3 has a length of 15 residues. Just the 45-base CDR3 DNA is kept, in frame starting at base 1. The collaborating institutions used their own protocols to collect whole blood in K2EDTA tubes. Collaborator samples were shipped for TCRbeta analysis as frozen whole blood, isolated PBMCs, or DNA extracted from either sample type. The investigation overall reported the following: The quantity of clinical and demographic metadata differed by source and by participant and was supplied without curation.

This clone was recorded a few times. The target of this receptor is not known. No much larger clone is present one base from it, and per-base qualities are unavailable. Input material: peripheral blood. The rearranged segments are TRBV6-5 and TRBJ2-6; TRBD2 is perhaps the D gene, given 6 matching bases. The clonotype originates from a human donor in a cohort sampled during active COVID-19. The nucleotide sequence is TGTGCCAGCAGAGCTTCGGGGGCTGGGGCCAACGTCCTGACTTTC. Translated, it gives CASRASGAGANVLTF.